This is a list of T cell receptor beta chains from one sample in a study of blood T cell repertoires in COVID-19. Sequencing used immunoSEQ multiplex PCR; TCRdb keeps in-frame clones, though not all of them. The sample holds around 250,000 clones, 90% seen once. Specimen: PBMCs or T cells enriched from blood (not recorded which). The origin of the receptors is a man between 45 and 60 years old who had been exposed to COVID-19. Both conserved end residues are part of each CDR3. Fields, in order: CDR3 DNA, CDR3 protein, J gene, V gene, D gene, clone size. A D gene is named only where the DNA matches it firmly. The size entry is marked missing in some rows and otherwise reads once, few, many or a size class.

TGTGCCAGCAGCTTAAGATGGGAGAATGAGCAGTTCTTC | CASSLRWENEQFF | TRBJ2-1 | TRBV11-3 | . | .
TGTGCCAGCAGTGAAGGCGGGACAGGGGGAGCTTTCTTT | CASSEGGTGGAFF | TRBJ1-1 | TRBV2 | TRBD1 | once
TGTGCCAGCAGCCCAACTAGCGGGGGGCCCTACGAGCAGTACTTC | CASSPTSGGPYEQYF | TRBJ2-7 | TRBV28 | TRBD2 | .
TGTGCCAGCAGCTTATACAGGGAGAACACTGAAGCTTTCTTT | CASSLYRENTEAFF | TRBJ1-1 | TRBV13 | . | .
TGTGCCACCAGTGATTTGGACAAGAACTATGGCTACACCTTC | CATSDLDKNYGYTF | TRBJ1-2 | TRBV24-1 | . | .
TGTGCCAGCAGCCTGGACAGGCCCTGGGAGACCCAGTACTTC | CASSLDRPWETQYF | TRBJ2-5 | TRBV6-5 | TRBD1 | .
TGTGCCTGGAGTGAGGGACTCCCTCCCGGGGAGCTGTTTTTT | CAWSEGLPPGELFF | TRBJ2-2 | TRBV30 | . | .
TGTGCCAGCAGGCCCACCGCGGGACTACCGTTCTTC | CASRPTAGLPFF | TRBJ2-1 | TRBV12-3/TRBV12-4 | TRBD2 | once
TGTGCCAGCAGCTCGGGGACTAGCCGAGCCGGAGATACGCAGTATTTT | CASSSGTSRAGDTQYF | TRBJ2-3 | TRBV7-6 | TRBD2 | .
TGCAGTGCTTTGGGGGGGGATACGCAGTATTTT | CSALGGDTQYF | TRBJ2-3 | TRBV20-1 | TRBD2 | .
TGTGCCAGCTCACCAACTAGCGTTGGGTCTGGGGCCAACGTCCTGACTTTC | CASSPTSVGSGANVLTF | TRBJ2-6 | TRBV18 | TRBD2 | once
TGTGCCATCAGTGTCGGACAGGCCGGGACTAGCGGGGTTGTCTCCTACAATGAGCAGTTCTTC | CAISVGQAGTSGVVSYNEQFF | TRBJ2-1 | TRBV10-3 | TRBD2 | .
TGTGCCAGCAGCCTCAGACATGACCCTGAAGCTTTCTTT | CASSLRHDPEAFF | TRBJ1-1 | TRBV3-1/TRBV3-2 | . | .
TGTGCCAGCAGCCAAGGCCGCGATGGTGAAGCTTTCTTT | CASSQGRDGEAFF | TRBJ1-1 | TRBV3-1/TRBV3-2 | . | .
TGTGCCAGTGGCCTAGCGGGAGGGACTTACAATGAGCAGTTCTTC | CASGLAGGTYNEQFF | TRBJ2-1 | TRBV19 | TRBD2 | .
TGCGCCAGCAGCCAAGCAGGGCTTTCGGGCTATGGCTACACCTTC | CASSQAGLSGYGYTF | TRBJ1-2 | TRBV5-1 | . | .
TGTGCCATCAGTGACCCACCCTTGACGAGGAACTATGGCTACACCTTC | CAISDPPLTRNYGYTF | TRBJ1-2 | TRBV10-3 | . | .
TGCGCCAGCAGCTTTCCCTTGGACAGGAGCTCCTACAATGAGCAGTTCTTC | CASSFPLDRSSYNEQFF | TRBJ2-1 | TRBV5-1 | TRBD1 | .
TGTGCCAGCAGACCCGGGACAGGGGCTGCGGAAGAGACCCAGTACTTC | CASRPGTGAAEETQYF | TRBJ2-5 | TRBV11-3 | TRBD1 | .
TGTGCCAGCAGCCCTACAGGGGGCAGATACATTCAGTACTTC | CASSPTGGRYIQYF | TRBJ2-4 | TRBV7-2 | TRBD1 | .
TGTGCCAGCACAAGCCAGGGTATACATTCACCCCTCCACTTT | CASTSQGIHSPLHF | TRBJ1-6 | TRBV6-5 | . | .
TGTGCCAGCAGCGTGGGACAGGGGGACAGTTCACCCCTCCACTTT | CASSVGQGDSSPLHF | TRBJ1-6 | TRBV9 | TRBD1 | .
TGTGCCAGCAGCCAGACAGGGGTAGGAGAAAAACTGTTTTTT | CASSQTGVGEKLFF | TRBJ1-4 | TRBV3-1/TRBV3-2 | TRBD1 | .
TGCGCCAGCAGCATAGGGGTGACTAATGAAAAACTGTTTTTT | CASSIGVTNEKLFF | TRBJ1-4 | TRBV5-1 | . | .
TGTGCCACCAGTGATACTAGGCGCTCCTACAATGAGCAGTTCTTC | CATSDTRRSYNEQFF | TRBJ2-1 | TRBV24-1 | . | .
TGTGCCAGTAGTATAGCGGTTAACAGCTACATGAACACTGAAGCTTTCTTT | CASSIAVNSYMNTEAFF | TRBJ1-1 | TRBV19 | . | .
TGTGCCAGCAGCTTAGATATGGTGGCTAGCGGGAGGAAGTTCTTC | CASSLDMVASGRKFF | TRBJ2-1 | TRBV7-8 | TRBD2 | .
TGCGGAGGGGGGACAGAGGACACTGAAGCTTTCTTT | CGGGTEDTEAFF | TRBJ1-1 | TRBV29-1 | TRBD1 | .
TGTGCCAGCAGCAGGGCCTCTAACTATGGCTACACCTTC | CASSRASNYGYTF | TRBJ1-2 | TRBV12-3/TRBV12-4 | . | .
TGTGCCAGCAGTCCCGGGACTAGCGGGTACAATGAGCAGTTCTTC | CASSPGTSGYNEQFF | TRBJ2-1 | TRBV27 | TRBD2 | .
TGTGCCAGCAGCCCAGCCTCGACAGGGGACACTGAAGCTTTCTTT | CASSPASTGDTEAFF | TRBJ1-1 | TRBV28 | TRBD1 | few
TGTGCCAGCTCACCCCGTCCCGCTCGGGACATCAGTATTAATGAGCAGTTCTTC | CASSPRPARDISINEQFF | TRBJ2-1 | TRBV18 | . | .
TGTGCCAGCAGCTCCCTGGGGCTCACTGGTGAGACCCAGTACTTC | CASSSLGLTGETQYF | TRBJ2-5 | TRBV7-3 | . | once
TGTGCCAGCAGTTTAGGTGGAGACACCATATATTTT | CASSLGGDTIYF | TRBJ1-3 | TRBV12-3/TRBV12-4 | . | .
TGTGCCAGCAGCCTCCCGGGAGCAATCCAGTACTTC | CASSLPGAIQYF | TRBJ2-5 | TRBV7-2 | . | .
TGCGCCAGCAGCCGGGGGACCGTGAACACTGAAGCTTTCTTT | CASSRGTVNTEAFF | TRBJ1-1 | TRBV5-1 | . | .
TGCGCCAGCAGCTCCGGACAGGGTTTCACCGGGGAGCTGTTTTTT | CASSSGQGFTGELFF | TRBJ2-2 | TRBV5-1 | TRBD1 | .
TGCGCCAGCAGCTTAACAGGGAACATGAACACTGAAGCTTTCTTT | CASSLTGNMNTEAFF | TRBJ1-1 | TRBV5-1 | . | .
TGTGCCAGCATGCGCGCCATGACCTACGAGCAGTACTTC | CASMRAMTYEQYF | TRBJ2-7 | TRBV6-5 | . | once
TGCGCCAGCAGCTTGGGCGGGGGCTGGGAGACCCAGTACTTC | CASSLGGGWETQYF | TRBJ2-5 | TRBV5-1 | . | .
TGTGCCAGCAGCCAAAACAGGGGGCAAGGAGAGACCCAGTACTTC | CASSQNRGQGETQYF | TRBJ2-5 | TRBV3-1/TRBV3-2 | TRBD1 | .
TGTGCCAGCAGTAGGGCAGGGGGCGACGGGGCCTATGGCTACACCTTC | CASSRAGGDGAYGYTF | TRBJ1-2 | TRBV28 | TRBD1 | .
TGCGCCAGCAGCTTACAGACAGGGGGCTATTACGAGCAGTACTTC | CASSLQTGGYYEQYF | TRBJ2-7 | TRBV5-1 | TRBD1 | .
TGTGCCAGCAGCTCGGCAGGGGCTAATTCACCCCTCCACTTT | CASSSAGANSPLHF | TRBJ1-6 | TRBV7-3 | . | .
TGTGCCAGCTCACCAAATATTGAAGCGGGAGGCAGATACAATGAGCAGTTCTTC | CASSPNIEAGGRYNEQFF | TRBJ2-1 | TRBV18 | TRBD2 | .
TGTGCCAGCAGTGAAGGGACACTCTATGGCTACACCTTC | CASSEGTLYGYTF | TRBJ1-2 | TRBV2 | . | once
TGTGCCAGCAGTTTCGGGACTAGATCATGGAATGAGCAGTTCTTC | CASSFGTRSWNEQFF | TRBJ2-1 | TRBV27 | TRBD2 | .
TGCAGTGCTAGTCCAGGGAACACTGAAGCTTTCTTT | CSASPGNTEAFF | TRBJ1-1 | TRBV20-1 | . | .
TGTGCCAGTAATCGAATCCCGGGCACCGGGGAGCTGTTTTTT | CASNRIPGTGELFF | TRBJ2-2 | TRBV19 | . | once
TGTGCCAGCAGACTCGGGATTGCCAGCACAGATACGCAGTATTTT | CASRLGIASTDTQYF | TRBJ2-3 | TRBV3-1/TRBV3-2 | . | .
TGTGCCAGCAGCTCCTTAGCGGGGGCAGCCTACGAGCAGTACTTC | CASSSLAGAAYEQYF | TRBJ2-7 | TRBV5-4 | TRBD2 | .
TGCGCCAGCAGCCTTGGACTAGCGCAAGAGACCCAGTACTTC | CASSLGLAQETQYF | TRBJ2-5 | TRBV5-1 | TRBD2 | .
TGCGCCAGCAGCCAAGGTCAGTCAGATACGCAGTATTTT | CASSQGQSDTQYF | TRBJ2-3 | TRBV4-1 | . | .
TGTGCCAGCAGCTTCGCGGGGGGCTCTGGAAACACCATATATTTT | CASSFAGGSGNTIYF | TRBJ1-3 | TRBV5-4 | . | once
TGTGCCAGCAGCCAAGAGGCGACAGTTGGAAACACCATATATTTT | CASSQEATVGNTIYF | TRBJ1-3 | TRBV4-2 | . | .
TGTGCCGGGGGGGGTCTTAATGAAAAACTGTTTTTT | CAGGGLNEKLFF | TRBJ1-4 | TRBV2 | . | .
TGCGCCAGCAGCTGGACAGGGACTTCACCCCTCCACTTT | CASSWTGTSPLHF | TRBJ1-6 | TRBV5-1 | TRBD1 | .
TGTGCCATCAGTGATCGGGACAGGGGCACTTATTTGAACACTGAAGCTTTCTTT | CAISDRDRGTYLNTEAFF | TRBJ1-1 | TRBV10-3 | TRBD1 | .
TGTGCCAGCTCACCACCAGGGGGCAGGTACGAGCAGTACTTC | CASSPPGGRYEQYF | TRBJ2-7 | TRBV18 | TRBD1 | .